Shown below are 16 T cell receptor beta chains from a single sample sequenced in a study of cytomegalovirus exposure and HLA in healthy donors. The primer mix had 60 Vbeta and 13 Jbeta primers. Profiled with immunoSEQ multiplex PCR; TCRdb holds only in-frame clones, not every one. The sample contains around 180,000 clones, around four fifths of which appear only once. The sequencing input was PBMCs. The origin of the receptors is a boy younger than 10 in good health and CMV-seronegative.

Only one count was recorded for this clone. This chain links TRBV4-3 with TRBJ2-1; tentatively, D is TRBD2 (6 bases). V dropped 0 bases and J dropped 10 bases, with 16 bases sitting between them. This CDR3 has 15 amino acids. Looked up from germline, CDR1 is LGHNA and CDR2 is YSLEER. CDR3 nucleotides: TGCGCCAGCAGCCAAGATAGTGGCGGGGAGTGGGAGCAGTTCTTC. Translated: CASSQDSGGEWEQFF.

J is TRBJ2-1 and V is TRBV15; 14 bases are a match to TRBD2. Looked up from germline, CDR1 is LNHNV and CDR2 is YYDKDF (reference sequence). CDR3 length: 20 amino acids. The V segment lost 2 bases and the J segment 3 bases; nucleotides outside the gene matches: 12. CDR3 in DNA: TGTGCCACCAGCAGAATAGGGACTAGCGGGGGCCAATCGGGCTACAATGAGCAGTTCTTC. This translates into CATSRIGTSGGQSGYNEQFF.

This clone was detected once. The chain joins TRBV6-4 to TRBJ1-5; D remains ambiguous. Trimming shortened V by 0 bases and J by 6 bases, and 6 bases separated the two germline ends. The CDR3 runs to 13 residues. Germline values: CDR1 MRHNA, CDR2 SNTAGT. CDR3 sequence: CASSDSAGQPQHF. In DNA form, the CDR3 reads TGTGCCAGCAGTGACTCGGCGGGTCAGCCCCAGCATTTT.

This clone was recorded once. The chain combines TRBV29-1 with TRBJ2-1, with 11 bases fitting TRBD2. V trimming: 7 bases; J trimming: 9 bases; junction bases outside the gene matches: 14. This CDR3 spans 15 amino acids. Germline V gives CDR1 SQVTM, CDR2 ANQGSEA. The CDR3 spells CSARPDSGGAGEQFF. CDR3 sequence (DNA): TGCAGCGCCCGCCCAGATAGCGGGGGGGCCGGTGAGCAGTTCTTC.

V gene TRBV6-1 combines with J gene TRBJ2-4; the D is unclear. This CDR3 comprises 11 residues. Germline CDR1 MNHNS, CDR2 SASEGT. Trimming took 6 bases from V and 6 from J, leaving 6 bases between them. CDR3 DNA sequence: TGTGCCAGCAGGGAGCCAAACATTCAGTACTTC. Protein sequence: CASREPNIQYF.

The chain combines TRBV5-1 with TRBJ2-1, with D maybe TRBD2 (6 bases). The CDR3 loop spans 14 amino acids. With 0 bases removed from V and 6 bases from J, the gap between germline ends came to 10 bases. Per germline, CDR1 SGHRS and CDR2 YFSETQ. Here the CDR3 DNA reads TGCGCCAGCAGCTTGGAACTAGCCGGCAATGAGCAGTTCTTC. Translation gives CASSLELAGNEQFF.

The rearrangement uses TRBV6-5 and TRBJ1-2; a possible D gene is TRBD1 (5 bases). CDR3 length: 13 amino acids. In germline, CDR1 is MNHEY, CDR2 SVGAGI. The V end lost 2 bases, the J end lost 6 bases, and 10 bases lay between the germline ends. The CDR3: CASSYPGGDGYTF. The DNA of the CDR3 is TGTGCCAGCAGTTACCCCGGGGGAGATGGCTACACCTTC.

Concerning this clone itself: The junction does not match germline at one end; this may be a read error. J is TRBJ2-6 and V is TRBV5-1; D possibly corresponds to TRBD1 (5 bases). CDR3 length equals 15 residues. In germline, CDR1 is SGHRS, CDR2 YFSETQ. The CDR3 sequence: CASSSGPSGANGLTF. DNA for the CDR3: TGCGCCAGCAGCTCAGGACCCTCTGGGGCCAACGGCCTGACTTTC.

This clone has a single count. This chain joins TRBV4-3 and TRBJ2-7; 7 nucleotides match TRBD2. This CDR3 comprises 15 residues. Germline V lookup: CDR1 LGHNA, CDR2 YSLEER. J was trimmed by 6 bases and V by 0 bases; bases with no gene match: 8. The CDR3, as DNA: TGCGCCAGCAGCCAAGATCGGAGGACTAGAAGCGAGCAGTACTTC. Its translation: CASSQDRRTRSEQYF.

The chain joins TRBV15 to TRBJ2-3, with a possible D match to TRBD1 (6 bases). The CDR3 extends over 16 amino acids. In germline, CDR1 is LNHNV, CDR2 YYDKDF (reference sequence). V was shortened by 3 bases and J by 0 bases, with 13 bases between the two germline ends. The CDR3 bases are TGTGCCACCAGCAGTTACAGGGACACTAGCACAGATACGCAGTATTTT. It yields the protein CATSSYRDTSTDTQYF.

V and J are TRBV18 and TRBJ2-2; tentatively, D is TRBD1 (5 bases). Trimming cost V 3 bases and J 10 bases, with 9 bases left between them. The length of the CDR3 is 12 residues. CDR1 and CDR2 (germline): KGHSH, LQKENI. The CDR3 DNA is TGTGCCAGCTCACCGGGGCCCGAGGAGCTGTTTTTT. This encodes CASSPGPEELFF.

The chain uses TRBV7-8 and TRBJ2-3; the D gene is possibly TRBD2 (5 bases). The germline CDR1 and CDR2 sequences are SGHVS and FQNEAQ. The CDR3 totals 16 residues. Between the trimmed V and J ends, which lost 5 bases and 2 bases, there was a span of 17 bases. This CDR3 reads CASSRTNAGITDTQYF. The CDR3 DNA follows: TGTGCCAGCAGCCGAACGAATGCCGGGATCACAGATACGCAGTATTTT.

The CDR3 is CASTDRDYGYTF. CDR3 sequence (DNA): TGCGCCAGCACGGACAGGGACTATGGCTACACCTTC. The chain joins TRBV10-2 to TRBJ1-2; 8 positions match TRBD1. V dropped 7 bases and J dropped 3; count of bases not matched to a gene: 1. The CDR3 contains 12 residues. CDR1 and CDR2 from the germline V gene are WSHSY and SAAADI.

The rearrangement uses TRBV2 and TRBJ1-1; D remains ambiguous. This CDR3 region has 17 residues. Germline assignment: CDR1 SNHLY and CDR2 FYNNEI. The germline V and J ends were trimmed by 6 bases and 1 base, with 21 bases remaining between them. CDR3 sequence reads: CASSTLGITRENTEAFF. CDR3 nucleotide sequence: TGTGCCAGCAGCACGCTTGGGATTACGAGGGAGAACACTGAAGCTTTCTTT.

This chain links TRBV7-6 with TRBJ2-5, with 9 bases aligning to TRBD2. The CDR3 covers 17 residues. Germline-derived CDR1 and CDR2 are SGHVS and FNYEAQ. V lost 5 bases, J lost 0 bases, and 10 bases stayed unmatched. CDR3 in amino acids: CASSDLPGLANQETQYF. The CDR3 nucleotides read TGTGCCAGCAGCGATCTTCCGGGACTAGCTAACCAAGAGACCCAGTACTTC.

The gene calls are TRBV4-3 and TRBJ2-7; TRBD1 is a possible D gene (5 bases). Germline CDR1 is LGHNA and CDR2 is YSLEER. The V gene lost 0 bases and the J gene lost 2 bases, with 11 bases spanning the gap. This CDR3 region has 15 residues. The DNA of the CDR3 is TGCGCCAGCAGCCAAGATAGGGGCCTAGCCTACGAGCAGTACTTC. It is translated as CASSQDRGLAYEQYF.